Detailed here is one TCR beta chain. Its antigen is unknown. Germline trimming cut 5 bases from V and 3 bases from J; bases unmatched to any gene: 0. The germline gives CDR1 DFQATT, CDR2 SNEGSKA (reference sequence). The CDR3 covers 11 residues. This sample is drawn from a study of cytomegalovirus exposure and HLA in healthy donors. Study-level background: Unique TCRs numbering roughly 85 million, obtained from HLA-typed donors, made up an early data release.

Whereas donors were nominally healthy upon sampling, unrecorded immune exposures were probable. The primer mix had 60 Vbeta and 13 Jbeta primers. Clones were read by immunoSEQ multiplex PCR, and TCRdb kept only the in-frame ones, dropping some. The repertoire consists of roughly 110,000 clones, with roughly four fifths occurring once and the leading ten covering approximately 1.5%. Points from the study as a whole: With DRB1 most and HLA-C fewest, TCR association rates differed between HLA loci in a later analysis. One later analysis reportedly identified an Asian-associated ancestry cluster that showed fewer N-insertions than the approximately 710-donor mean.

Source material: PBMCs. The V and J genes are TRBV20-1 and TRBJ2-7, with TRBD1 matching 8 bases. The sequence derives from a man aged 50 or older in good health and CMV-seronegative. CDR3 residues: CSAGQGYEQYF. The CDR3 DNA sequence: TGCAGTGCTGGACAGGGCTACGAGCAGTACTTC.